These 27 T cell receptor beta chains were all obtained from the same sample, sequenced in a study of cytomegalovirus exposure and HLA in healthy donors. Both 60 Vbeta primers and 13 Jbeta primers went into the PCR. Clones were read by immunoSEQ multiplex PCR, and TCRdb kept only the in-frame ones, dropping some. The sample yields about 150,000 clones, about two thirds seen once. The source material was PBMCs. Receptor source: a woman aged 18 to 35 in good health and CMV-seronegative.

This clone was seen only once. V gene TRBV9 combines with J gene TRBJ2-2; D unclear. V lost 0 bases to trimming and J lost 1 base, with 7 bases between them. The CDR3 is 15 amino acids. CDR1 is SGDLS, CDR2 YYNGEE, per germline. The CDR3 region has the DNA TGTGCCAGCAGCGTAGGGCTCATGAACACCGGGGAGCTGTTTTTT. As protein: CASSVGLMNTGELFF.

In this sample, this clone turned up a few times. The rearrangement links TRBV19 to TRBJ1-2; no reliable D call. Germline V CDR1 and CDR2: LNHDA, SQIVND (reference sequence). This CDR3 has 14 amino acids. Trimming removed 4 bases at V and 3 bases at J, with 12 bases between. As DNA, the CDR3 is TGTGCCAGTAGTAGCCTAATAACAGACTATGGCTACACCTTC. Translated: CASSSLITDYGYTF.

The CDR3 coding sequence is TGTGCCATCAGTGGGGGGACACTTAGCTCCTACGAGCAGTACGTC. This gives the protein CAISGGTLSSYEQYV. The chain has TRBV10-3 and TRBJ2-7, with a tentative D call TRBD1 (6 bases). This CDR3 is 15 amino acids long. Trimming removed 4 bases at V and 0 bases at J, with 13 bases between. Per germline, CDR1 ENHRY and CDR2 SYGVKD.

The V call is TRBV6-1, the J call TRBJ2-7; weak D call: TRBD1 (6 bases). The length of the CDR3 is 12 residues. V was clipped by 4 bases and J by 3 bases, with 7 bases between them. Germline V gene lookup returns CDR1 MNHNS and CDR2 SASEGT. The CDR3 DNA reads TGTGCCAGCAGTGGAGGGGGCTACGAGCAGTACTTC. This codes for CASSGGGYEQYF.

This clone was seen a handful of times. V gene TRBV9 combines with J gene TRBJ1-5; possible D gene TRBD1, 5 bases. CDR1 is SGDLS, CDR2 YYNGEE, per germline. Trimming shortened V by 4 bases and J by 0 bases, and 8 bases separated the two germline ends. CDR3 size: 14 residues. CDR3 bases: TGTGCCAGCAGCCCGGGGGTTAGCAATCAGCCCCAGCATTTT. This gives the protein CASSPGVSNQPQHF.

This clone turned up a few times. This chain links TRBV7-3 with TRBJ2-1, with TRBD1 matching over 8 bases. Trimming at V came to 7 bases and at J to 8 bases, leaving 10 bases not matched to a gene. The CDR3 has 14 amino acids. Germline assignment: CDR1 SGHTA and CDR2 FQGTGA. As DNA, the CDR3 is TGTGCCAGCATGGCGAGGCAGGGGGCACATGAGCAGTTCTTC. Translating it yields CASMARQGAHEQFF. Drawing the rest from reference TRBV7-3 and TRBJ2-1, the complete variable domain is GAGVSQTPSNKVTEKGKYVELRCDPISGHTALYWYRQSLGQGPEFLIYFQGTGAADDSGLPNDRFFAVRPEGSVSTLKIQRTERGDSAVYLCASMARQGAHEQFFGPGTRLTVL.

The chain uses TRBV7-8 and TRBJ2-1; no reliable D call. Trimming cost V 1 base and J 4 bases, with 5 bases left between them. The germline V gene has CDR1 SGHVS and CDR2 FQNEAQ. The CDR3 is made up of 13 amino acids. CDR3 loop: CASSLGLYNEQFF. CDR3 bases: TGTGCCAGCAGCTTAGGACTTTACAATGAGCAGTTCTTC.

V and J are TRBV10-3 and TRBJ2-7, with 7 bases lining up with TRBD2. Unmatched junction bases numbered 9, after V lost 4 bases and J lost 0 bases. Germline lookup yields CDR1 ENHRY and CDR2 SYGVKD. This CDR3 comprises 16 residues. Here the CDR3 DNA reads TGTGCCATCAGTGCCCAGATAAGCGGGATCTCCTACGAGCAGTACTTC. Translated: CAISAQISGISYEQYF.

Only a few counts were recorded for this clone. The V gene is TRBV10-3, the J gene TRBJ1-5; D is ambiguous. CDR3 length: 13 amino acids. V was trimmed by 5 bases and J by 2 bases, leaving 7 bases between them. The germline V gene has CDR1 ENHRY and CDR2 SYGVKD. DNA of the CDR3: TGTGCCATCAGTAGAACAGGCAATCAGCCCCAGCATTTT. Amino acids: CAISRTGNQPQHF.

The genes are TRBV12-5 and TRBJ2-7; D may be TRBD1 (6 bases). The germline gives CDR1 LGHNT, CDR2 FRNRAP. The ends were cut back, 2 bases at V and 2 bases at J, with 16 bases in the middle. The CDR3 has 16 amino acids. The CDR3 region is CASGLSSRGTTYEQYF. CDR3 nucleotides: TGTGCTAGTGGTTTGAGCTCTAGGGGGACAACCTACGAGCAGTACTTC.

The rearrangement uses TRBV4-2 and TRBJ1-6, with D perhaps TRBD1 (5 bases). CDR1 and CDR2 (germline): LGHNA, YNFKEQ. With 2 bases removed from V and 0 bases from J, the gap between germline ends came to 8 bases. The CDR3 sequence is 16 residues long. The CDR3 protein is CASSQNQGSYNSPLHF. In nucleotides, the CDR3 is TGTGCCAGCAGCCAAAACCAGGGCTCCTATAATTCACCCCTCCACTTT.

This sequence joins TRBV11-3 and TRBJ2-5; 7 nucleotides match TRBD2. The CDR3 sequence is 15 residues long. Germline V lookup: CDR1 SGHNT, CDR2 YENEEA. J lost 5 bases, V lost 0 bases, and 6 bases had no gene match. CDR3 in amino acids: CASSLDYGGGETQYF. In nucleotides, the CDR3 is TGTGCCAGCAGCTTAGATTACGGGGGAGGGGAGACCCAGTACTTC.

The V gene is TRBV6-5, the J gene TRBJ1-3; D is undetermined. This CDR3 has 15 residues. V was cut by 6 bases and J by 0 bases, with 12 bases left in between. Germline CDR1 is MNHEY and CDR2 is SVGAGI. DNA of the CDR3: TGTGCCAGCAGCGTAGTGTGGAGCTCTGGAAACACCATATATTTT. Translating it yields CASSVVWSSGNTIYF.

The chain employs TRBV6-5 and TRBJ2-1; TRBD1 matches at 7 bases. The J segment lost 4 bases and the V segment lost 4 bases, leaving 7 bases of the junction unmatched. Germline loops: CDR1 MNHEY, CDR2 SVGAGI. The CDR3 loop spans 15 amino acids. The CDR3 reads CASSSRDSKYNEQFF. The CDR3 DNA sequence: TGTGCCAGCAGTTCCCGGGACAGTAAATACAATGAGCAGTTCTTC.

V is TRBV19 and J is TRBJ2-5, with D possibly being TRBD2 (6 bases). V was clipped by 5 bases and J by 1 base, with 8 bases between them. The CDR3 totals 13 residues. CDR1 LNHDA and CDR2 SQIVND come from the germline V gene (reference sequence). CDR3 in amino acids: CASSGGLQETQYF. The CDR3 nucleotides read TGTGCCAGTAGTGGGGGACTCCAAGAGACCCAGTACTTC.

V gene TRBV7-6 combines with J gene TRBJ2-7; 7 bases align to TRBD1. After removal of 6 bases from V and 0 bases from J, the junction contained 2 bases not matched to a gene. The CDR3 runs 13 residues. Per the germline V gene, CDR1 is SGHVS and CDR2 is FNYEAQ. CDR3 sequence reads: CASRAGGSYEQYF. CDR3 DNA: TGTGCCAGCAGGGCAGGGGGCTCCTACGAGCAGTACTTC.

V is TRBV19 and J is TRBJ1-2; 7 nucleotides line up with TRBD1. Germline lookup yields CDR1 LNHDA and CDR2 SQIVND (reference sequence). The junction had 14 bases not matched to a gene; V was cut back by 5 bases and J by 2 bases. The CDR3 consists of 17 residues. The DNA for the CDR3 is TGTGCCAGTAGTGCAGGGGGAGGTCTCAGGGGAAACTATGGCTACACCTTC. Translated, it gives CASSAGGGLRGNYGYTF.

This clone was recorded a few times. CDR3 DNA sequence: TGTGCCAGCAGCTTGGGAGTTGAGCGGGGGGCCCTGAGGGATGAGCAGTTCTTC. Translation gives CASSLGVERGALRDEQFF. V usage is TRBV5-4 and J usage is TRBJ2-1, with TRBD2 matching over 9 bases. Looked up from germline, CDR1 is SGHNT and CDR2 is YYREEE (reference sequence). J gave up 8 bases and V 0 bases, and 15 bases lay outside the gene matches. The CDR3 extends over 18 amino acids.

The chain carries TRBV5-1 and TRBJ1-1; 8 bases are a match to TRBD1. Germline V gene sequence: CDR1 SGHRS, CDR2 YFSETQ. V was pared by 4 bases and J by 3 bases, with 2 bases of the junction left unmatched. The length of the CDR3 is 13 residues. The CDR3 nucleotides read TGCGCCAGCAGCCACAGGGGGGACACTGAAGCTTTCTTT. It translates to CASSHRGDTEAFF.

The chain couples TRBV18 to TRBJ2-3, with D possibly TRBD1 on 6 matching bases. With 3 bases removed from V and 4 bases from J, the gap between germline ends came to 14 bases. This CDR3 comprises 15 residues. Germline loops: CDR1 KGHSH, CDR2 LQKENI. The CDR3 DNA reads as TGTGCCAGCTCACCCGAGGGGGTTCGCGCAGATACGCAGTATTTT. Translated: CASSPEGVRADTQYF.

The chain combines TRBV30 with TRBJ2-3; 7 nucleotides agree with TRBD2. Germline-derived CDR1 and CDR2 are GTSNPN and SVGIG (reference sequence). V shed 0 bases, J shed 13 bases, and the junction held 7 bases outside the gene matches. The CDR3 has 12 amino acids. The CDR3 region has the DNA TGTGCCTGGAGTGTAGTAGGGAGGGTGGAGTATTTT. This sequence encodes CAWSVVGRVEYF.

The chain recombines TRBV7-2 with TRBJ1-1, with no clear D. CDR3 length: 13 amino acids. The ends were cut back, 2 bases at V and 1 base at J, with 5 bases in the middle. Germline lookup yields CDR1 SGHTA and CDR2 FQGNSA. In nucleotides, the CDR3 is TGTGCCAGCAGCTTACGACAGAACACTGAAGCTTTCTTT. Translating it yields CASSLRQNTEAFF. Together with reference TRBV7-2 and TRBJ1-1, the CDR3 gives the full variable domain: GAGVSQSPSNKVTEKGKDVELRCDPISGHTALYWYRQSLGQGLEFLIYFQGNSAPDKSGLPSDRFSAERTGGSVSTLTIQRTQQEDSAVYLCASSLRQNTEAFFGQGTRLTVV.

The chain's CDR3 is CASSLTGGDTEAFF. In DNA, the CDR3 is TGTGCCAGCAGTTTGACAGGGGGCGACACTGAAGCTTTCTTT. The rearrangement joins TRBV28 to TRBJ1-1, with 10 bases identical to TRBD1. Germline CDR1 reads MDHEN; CDR2 reads SYDVKM. There are 14 residues in the CDR3. The V segment lost 3 bases and the J segment 3 bases; nucleotides outside the gene matches: 1.

This chain links TRBV6-5 with TRBJ2-7, with TRBD1 identical over 7 bases. The CDR3 runs to 13 residues. Losses at the gene ends were 5 bases for V and 3 bases for J; bases not matched to a gene: 4. CDR1 is MNHEY, CDR2 SVGAGI, per germline. The CDR3 loop is CASSGQDSYEQYF. In nucleotides, the CDR3 is TGTGCCAGCAGTGGACAGGATAGCTACGAGCAGTACTTC.

The chain employs TRBV6-1 and TRBJ2-7, with 10 nucleotides matching TRBD2. Germline CDR1 is MNHNS and CDR2 is SASEGT. V dropped 5 bases and J dropped 4; count of bases not matched to a gene: 8. This CDR3 is 15 amino acids long. The DNA of the CDR3 is TGTGCCAGCAGTCCCCCAGCGGGAGGGAGTTACGAGCAGTACGTC. This gives the protein CASSPPAGGSYEQYV.

The genes are TRBV13 and TRBJ2-5; D possibly corresponds to TRBD2 (5 bases). This CDR3 is 13 amino acids long. Germline CDR1 and CDR2: PRHDT and FYEKMQ (reference sequence). Trimming stripped 2 bases from V and 6 bases from J, with 10 bases between. CDR3 bases: TGTGCCAGCAGCTTACGGTCCGGGAAGACCCAGTACTTC. As protein: CASSLRSGKTQYF.

V and J are TRBV11-2 and TRBJ2-7; 11 nucleotides match TRBD2. This CDR3 region has 15 residues. Germline V gene data show CDR1 as SGHAT and CDR2 as FQNNGV. The V segment lost 5 bases and the J segment 2 bases; nucleotides outside the gene matches: 5. CDR3 bases: TGTGCCAGCAGCCATAGCGGGAGGGGACCCTACGAGCAGTACGTC. This sequence encodes CASSHSGRGPYEQYV.